This note documents a single TCR beta chain sequence. Its antigen remains undetermined. No base-level quality is on record; no much larger clone is a single base apart. The donors were healthy, HIV-negative adults with no recently reported acute infections or vaccinations. Every donor was a Caucasian adult residing in Nashville, Tennessee, USA. CD4+ T cells were enriched through magnetic negative selection, after which naive cells were positively selected on CD45RA and the remaining negative fraction served as the memory subset. Blood was collected by leukapheresis, and PBMCs were isolated by Ficoll-Histopaque density gradient centrifugation and then cryopreserved in liquid nitrogen vapor phase. Analytical flow cytometry was used to check the purity and quantity of every magnetically sorted T cell population. Genomic DNA was isolated from every sorted fraction and measured by UV absorbance on a Nanodrop 2000c.

Using the deep immunoSEQ assay, TCR CDR3 regions were amplified from genomic DNA by multiplex PCR. Extracted genomic DNA from each cell subset was distributed evenly across all wells of several immunoSEQ 96-well plates, and each plate was treated as a replicate. For sorted subsets, approximately 200 ng of genomic DNA, equivalent to roughly 33,000 T cell genomes, went into each replicate PCR. The purified libraries were quantified using a Qubit 3.0 fluorometer, sized with a Bioanalyzer 2100, and then quantified again using the KAPA Library Quantification kit. Every immunoSEQ 96-well plate was sequenced on a dedicated single-read 150-cycle Illumina NextSeq 550 flow cell. The original methods were these. Because only junctional sequences without quality scores were contained in the immunoSEQ output, filtering matching that applied to full-length reads could not be performed. To assign V/J genes and CDR3, sequences were annotated against IMGT germline references using PyIR, a Python wrapper for IgBLAST v1.9. Reads were filtered out if the reads had weak V/J assignments (E-value above 1e-6), no CDR3, stop codons, out-of-frame junctions, or ambiguous translated residues. V3J clonotypes were defined as sequences sharing an identical inferred V gene, J gene, and CDR3 amino acid sequence. Percentage overlap between repertoires was calculated by dividing the number of shared unique clonotypes by the size of the smaller repertoire. Repertoire richness was assessed with RTK rarefaction, the Chao1 estimator, and Recon v2.1 estimates of unobserved clonotypes. For all TCRbeta clonotypes obtained by the gDNA method from a few donors, generation probabilities were computed with OLGA. The table was pulled from immuneACCESS by TCRdb, which kept in-frame rearrangements only. Such tables lose some clones; where checked, under half of the loss comes from unresolved V genes, and the rest has no known cause. The V and J calls and clone size come from that table; D and trimming were worked out from the DNA. The sample yields some 2,500,000 clones; around 92% were counted once. The ten biggest clones cover roughly 0.34% of the sample.

The sample originates from a study of shared clonotypes between healthy human individuals (dated by TCRdb to 2019 to 2021). For the study in its entirety: A couple of women and three men aged 18 to 49 years were included in the cohort. To estimate repertoire size and how much clonotype sharing occurs between individuals, the study deeply sequenced the blood TCR repertoires of about five healthy adults. For each donor, CD4 naive and CD4 memory were each given three plates, CD8 naive was given two plates, and CD8 memory was given one plate. To increase sequencing depth and limit assay-specific biases, TCR repertoire library preparation and sequencing were carried out by different laboratories using diverse techniques. Each donor's leukapheresis produced roughly between roughly 0.9 and 9 billion PBMCs.

Including cysteine and phenylalanine, the CDR3 has 12 amino acids. Of all the DNA, just the CDR3 is kept, 36 bases in frame from base 1. Between the V and J ends, shortened by 4 bases and 5 bases respectively, the junction contains 7 bases. According to the germline V gene, CDR1 reads KGHSH and CDR2 reads LQKENI. General findings and caveats noted by the study authors: Rarefaction of sorted-subset datasets indicated incomplete sequencing despite the large sequencing depth. The small number of donors limited the genetic and exposure-history diversity represented. Pairwise subsampling indicated that sequencing depth was expected to affect the degree of clonotype sharing among donors. Sampling was limited to blood, and TCR repertoires in tissue likely differ from TCR repertoires in blood. When a handful of donors were compared, the shared fraction of clonotypes was about 5.2% for naive CD4, 3.5% to 4% for naive CD8, more than 2% for memory CD4, and approximately 0.4% for memory CD8. Naive subsets generally had larger estimated clonotype richness than memory subsets. Compared with non-shared clonotypes, clonotypes shared by all four sorted-subset donors had higher generation probabilities.

The origin of this receptor is a man between 18 and 29 years old in good health. Some clones in this sample may be carry-over from other donors' samples. Sequencing used naive CD4+ T cells from PBMCs. The sample's cell subset or site label, in plain terms: CD45RA+ positively selected. This chain joins TRBV18 to TRBJ2-3; a confident D gene designation cannot be given. CDR3 loop: CASSLAQDTQYF. The DNA sequence follows: TGTGCCAGCTCACTTGCCCAAGATACGCAGTATTTT.